This T cell receptor beta chain was sequenced during a study of spatial heterogeneity in lung cancer. Across the whole study: In tumor regions, TCR transcript counts tracked strongly with a T cell module score from matched bulk RNA-seq. Findings and limits, study-wide: Intratumoral expanded alpha and beta TCR counts were found to track tumor mutation counts.

TCR cDNA molecules each had a unique molecular identifier. Via MiXCR, TCRdb re-called the 5' RACE reads, giving one row per CDR3 protein. The sample includes over 10,000 distinct CDR3 sequences, 5.1% seen only once; the top ten take approximately 25%. This CDR3 has 14 residues. V shed 3 bases, J shed 2 bases, and the junction held 4 bases outside the gene matches. From germline, CDR1 is MGHDK and CDR2 SYGVNS. This clonotype was detected many times. The antigen is unknown. This beta chain is an off-target read within a library intended for alpha chains, so its frequency means little. Time point defined: sample taken at primary tumor resection. Whole RNA from tumor, nontumor lung or frozen PBMC was sequenced unsorted.

The TCR comes from a male donor with early-stage non-small cell lung cancer. Sequences were derived from lung tumor tissue, sampled at surgery. The chain joins TRBV25-1 to TRBJ2-7, with TRBD1 matching over 7 bases. The CDR3 protein is CASSDRDRAYEQYF. The CDR3 DNA reads TGTGCCAGCAGTGATCGGGACAGAGCCTACGAGCAGTACTTC.